The T cell receptor beta chain under discussion was sequenced for a study of OX40 agonist ivuxolimab in advanced cancers. For the study at large: Three patients had partial responses: one hepatocellular carcinoma, two cutaneous melanoma.

Findings of the study overall: Circulating CD4+ and CD8+ T cells showed clonal expansion by week 6 at 0.1 to 3.0 mg/kg.

A word on this clone: Its target is not known.

The CDR3 runs to 16 residues. V lost 4 bases and J 5 bases, leaving 17 bases between the germline ends. The germline V gene encodes CDR1 MNHNS and CDR2 SASEGT. Method: immunoSEQ multiplex PCR; TCRdb's copy keeps in-frame clones and lacks some. The data contain fewer than 100,000 clones, approximately 80% of them singletons. The material was CD4+ or CD8+ T cells sorted from blood, obtained in a trial of the OX40 agonist ivuxolimab. The J gene is TRBJ1-4, the V gene TRBV6-1; TRBD1 is a possible D gene (6 bases). This clonotype was obtained from an adult with an advanced solid tumor such as melanoma, head and neck, liver or kidney cancer. The CDR3 bases are TGTGCCAGCAGTGCGATTGGACAGACCTCGAATGAAAAACTGTTTTTT. It codes for CASSAIGQTSNEKLFF.